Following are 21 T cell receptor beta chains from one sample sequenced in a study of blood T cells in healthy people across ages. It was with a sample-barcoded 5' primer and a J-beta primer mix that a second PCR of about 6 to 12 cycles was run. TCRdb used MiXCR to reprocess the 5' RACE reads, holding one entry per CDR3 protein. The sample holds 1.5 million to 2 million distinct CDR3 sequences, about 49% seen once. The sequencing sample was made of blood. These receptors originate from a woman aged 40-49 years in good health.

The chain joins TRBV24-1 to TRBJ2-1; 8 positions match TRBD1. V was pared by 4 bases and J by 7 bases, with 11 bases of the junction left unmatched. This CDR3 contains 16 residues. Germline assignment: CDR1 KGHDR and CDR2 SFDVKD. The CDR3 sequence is CATSDLGRGPGNEQFF. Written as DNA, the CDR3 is TGTGCCACCAGTGACCTGGGCAGGGGGCCTGGTAATGAGCAGTTCTTC.

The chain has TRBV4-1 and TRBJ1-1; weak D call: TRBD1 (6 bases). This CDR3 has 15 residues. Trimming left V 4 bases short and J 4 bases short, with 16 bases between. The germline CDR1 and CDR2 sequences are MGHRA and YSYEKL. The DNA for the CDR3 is TGCGCCAGCAGCCCGCCGCCAGGGGTCGGCACTGAAGCTTTCTTT. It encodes CASSPPPGVGTEAFF.

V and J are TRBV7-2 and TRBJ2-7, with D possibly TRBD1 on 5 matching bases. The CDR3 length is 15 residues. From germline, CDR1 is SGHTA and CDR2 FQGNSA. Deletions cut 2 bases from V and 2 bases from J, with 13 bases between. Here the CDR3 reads CASSLFQGSAYEQYF. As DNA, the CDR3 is TGTGCCAGCAGCTTATTCCAGGGCAGCGCCTACGAGCAGTACTTC.

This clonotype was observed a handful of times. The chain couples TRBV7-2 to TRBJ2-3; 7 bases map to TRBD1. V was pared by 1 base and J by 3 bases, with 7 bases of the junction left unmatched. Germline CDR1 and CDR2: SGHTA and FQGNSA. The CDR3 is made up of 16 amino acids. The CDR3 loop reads CASSLDVTGRTDTQYF. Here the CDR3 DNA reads TGTGCCAGCAGCTTAGACGTGACAGGGAGAACAGATACGCAGTATTTT.

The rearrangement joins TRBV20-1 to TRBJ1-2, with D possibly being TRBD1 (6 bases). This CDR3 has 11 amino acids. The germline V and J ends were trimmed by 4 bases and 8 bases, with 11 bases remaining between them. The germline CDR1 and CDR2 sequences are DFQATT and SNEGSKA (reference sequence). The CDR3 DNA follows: TGCAGTGCTACCCACAGGGTCGGCTACACCTTC. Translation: CSATHRVGYTF.

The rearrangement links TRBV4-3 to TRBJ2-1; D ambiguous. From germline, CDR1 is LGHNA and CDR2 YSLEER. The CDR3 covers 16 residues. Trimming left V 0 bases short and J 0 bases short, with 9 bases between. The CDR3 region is CASSQDTRNSYNEQFF. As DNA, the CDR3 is TGCGCCAGCAGCCAAGATACGCGTAACTCCTACAATGAGCAGTTCTTC.

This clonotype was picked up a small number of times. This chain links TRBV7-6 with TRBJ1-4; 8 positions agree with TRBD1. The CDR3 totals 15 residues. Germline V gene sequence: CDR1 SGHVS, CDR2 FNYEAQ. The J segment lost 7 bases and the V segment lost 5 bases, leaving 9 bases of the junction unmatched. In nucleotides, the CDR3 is TGTGCCAGCAGCCCAGTGGGACAGGAAGCTGAAAAACTGTTTTTT. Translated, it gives CASSPVGQEAEKLFF. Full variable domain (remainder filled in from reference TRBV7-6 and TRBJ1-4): GAGVSQSPRYKVTKRGQDVALRCDPISGHVSLYWYRQALGQGPEFLTYFNYEAQQDKSGLPNDRFSAERPEGSISTLTIQRTEQRDSAMYRCASSPVGQEAEKLFFGSGTQLSVL.

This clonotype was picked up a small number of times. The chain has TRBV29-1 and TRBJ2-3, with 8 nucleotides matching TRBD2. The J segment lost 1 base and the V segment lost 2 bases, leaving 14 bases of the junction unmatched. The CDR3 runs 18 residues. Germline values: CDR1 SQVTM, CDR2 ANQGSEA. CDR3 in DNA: TGCAGCGTTGAATCATTAGGAGAGCGGGGGTCCCGCACAGATACGCAGTATTTT. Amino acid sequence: CSVESLGERGSRTDTQYF.

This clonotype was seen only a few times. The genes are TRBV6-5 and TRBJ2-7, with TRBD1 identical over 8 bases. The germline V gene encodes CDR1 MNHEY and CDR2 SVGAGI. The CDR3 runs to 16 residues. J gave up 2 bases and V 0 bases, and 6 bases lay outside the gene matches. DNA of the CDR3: TGTGCCAGCAGTTACTCCGCAGGGGGCACTGCCTACGAGCAGTACTTC. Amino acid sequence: CASSYSAGGTAYEQYF.

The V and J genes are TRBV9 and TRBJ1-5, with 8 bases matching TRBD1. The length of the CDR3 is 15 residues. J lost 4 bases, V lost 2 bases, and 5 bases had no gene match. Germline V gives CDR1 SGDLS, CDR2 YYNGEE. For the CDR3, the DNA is TGTGCCAGCAGCGTTGGTACAGGGGGAAATCAGCCCCAGCATTTT. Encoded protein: CASSVGTGGNQPQHF.

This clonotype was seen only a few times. Here the CDR3 DNA reads TGTGCCAGCAGCCTACTACTAGCGGGGGGAGGGGAGACCCAGTACTTC. Translating gives CASSLLLAGGGETQYF. V is TRBV7-2 and J is TRBJ2-5; 12 bases agree with TRBD2. This CDR3 is 16 amino acids long. The J segment lost 5 bases and the V segment lost 5 bases, leaving 9 bases of the junction unmatched. Germline-derived CDR1 and CDR2 are SGHTA and FQGNSA.

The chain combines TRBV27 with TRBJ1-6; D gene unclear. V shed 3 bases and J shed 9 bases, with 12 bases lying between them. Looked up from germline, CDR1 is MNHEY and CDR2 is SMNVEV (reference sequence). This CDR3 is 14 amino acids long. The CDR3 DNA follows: TGTGCCAGCAGTTTGCCCGGGTTAAGTTCACCCCTCCACTTT. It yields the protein CASSLPGLSSPLHF.

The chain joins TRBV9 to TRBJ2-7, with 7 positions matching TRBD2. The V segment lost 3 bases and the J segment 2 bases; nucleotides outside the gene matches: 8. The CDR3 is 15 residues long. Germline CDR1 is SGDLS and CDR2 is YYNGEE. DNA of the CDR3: TGTGCCAGCAGCGAGGCGACGGGAGGCCCCTACGAGCAGTACTTC. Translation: CASSEATGGPYEQYF.

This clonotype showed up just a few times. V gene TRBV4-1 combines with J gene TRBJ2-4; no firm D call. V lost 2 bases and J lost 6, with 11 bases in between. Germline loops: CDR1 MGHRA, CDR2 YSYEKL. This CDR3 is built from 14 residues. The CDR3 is CASSQFNTRNIQYF. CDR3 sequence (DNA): TGCGCCAGCAGCCAATTTAACACACGAAACATTCAGTACTTC.

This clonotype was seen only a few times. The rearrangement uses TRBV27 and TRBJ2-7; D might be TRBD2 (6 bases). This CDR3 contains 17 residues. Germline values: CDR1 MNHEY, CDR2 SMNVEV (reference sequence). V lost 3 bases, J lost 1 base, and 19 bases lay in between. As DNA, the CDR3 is TGTGCCAGCAGTTTTCGTCGTGGCGGGGCTAGGTCCTACGAGCAGTACTTC. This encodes CASSFRRGGARSYEQYF.

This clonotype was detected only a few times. CDR3 protein: CASSRPGTSGGATDTQYF. Written as DNA, the CDR3 is TGTGCCAGCAGTCGCCCCGGGACTAGCGGGGGGGCTACAGATACGCAGTATTTT. The chain employs TRBV7-2 and TRBJ2-3, with 16 positions matching TRBD2. The CDR3 consists of 18 residues. Germline V CDR1 and CDR2: SGHTA, FQGNSA. V shed 6 bases and J 3 bases; nucleotides not matched to a gene: 9.

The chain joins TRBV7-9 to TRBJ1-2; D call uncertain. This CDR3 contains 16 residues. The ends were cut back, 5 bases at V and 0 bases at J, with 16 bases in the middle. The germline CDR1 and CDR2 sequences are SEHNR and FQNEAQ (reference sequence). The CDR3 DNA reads TGTGCCAGCAGCCCCTTGTGGACGGCAGCTAACTATGGCTACACCTTC. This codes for CASSPLWTAANYGYTF.

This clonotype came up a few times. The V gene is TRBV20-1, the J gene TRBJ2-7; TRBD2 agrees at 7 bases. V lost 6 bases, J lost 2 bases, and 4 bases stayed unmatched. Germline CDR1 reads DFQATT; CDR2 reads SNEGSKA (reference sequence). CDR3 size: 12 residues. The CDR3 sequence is CSAPGTTYEQYF. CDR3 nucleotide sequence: TGCAGTGCCCCGGGGACTACCTACGAGCAGTACTTC.

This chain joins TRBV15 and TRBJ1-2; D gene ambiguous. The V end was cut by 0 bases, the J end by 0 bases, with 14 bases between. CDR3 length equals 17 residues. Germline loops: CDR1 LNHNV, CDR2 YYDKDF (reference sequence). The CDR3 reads CATSRDRLEVSNYGYTF. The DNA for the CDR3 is TGTGCCACCAGCAGAGATCGCCTTGAGGTGTCTAACTATGGCTACACCTTC.

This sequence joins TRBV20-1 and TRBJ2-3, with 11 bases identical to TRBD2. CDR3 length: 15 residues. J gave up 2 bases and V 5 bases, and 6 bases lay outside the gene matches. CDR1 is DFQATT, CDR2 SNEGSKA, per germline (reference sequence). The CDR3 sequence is CSAGRLAGTTDTQYF. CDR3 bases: TGCAGTGCTGGGAGACTAGCGGGGACCACAGATACGCAGTATTTT.

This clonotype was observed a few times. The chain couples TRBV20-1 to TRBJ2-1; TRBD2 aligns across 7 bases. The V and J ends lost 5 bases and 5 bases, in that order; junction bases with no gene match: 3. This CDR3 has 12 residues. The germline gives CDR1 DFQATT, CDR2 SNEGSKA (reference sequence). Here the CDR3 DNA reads TGCAGTGCTCTCCTAGCGGACAATGAGCAGTTCTTC. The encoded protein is CSALLADNEQFF.